This T cell receptor beta chain was obtained from a study of regulatory T cells in long-lasting Graves disease. For the study at large: The term persistent Graves' disease signified upward of 5 years on antithyroid drugs with positive TSH receptor antibodies. Study results and caveats: Less diverse TCR repertoires were seen in persistent Graves' patients than in newly diagnosed ones. Only a small sample size was used, which may have cut accuracy.

Time point indicated: persistent/refractory GD, antithyroid drugs over 5 years with positive TRAb. From PBMCs, RNA was extracted and then used to make the TCR library. The germline CDR1 and CDR2 sequences are SNHLY and FYNNEI. This CDR3 spans 13 amino acids. Trimming pared 6 bases from V and 2 bases from J, leaving 11 bases between. For TCR beta, libraries came from iRepertoire HTBI primers and Arm-PCR of CDR3 regions. Original methodology: Identification across samples found 60 to 75 TRBV and approximately 15 TRBJ segments. MiXCR was run by TCRdb on the multiplex PCR reads, yielding one entry per CDR3 protein. These V and J calls rely on TCRdb rather than the paper's analysis. Here the sample spans around 400,000 distinct CDR3 sequences, around 22% being singletons. This clonotype was counted ten times or more. Its cognate antigen is unknown.

The V gene is TRBV2, the J gene TRBJ2-7; D is unresolved. The sequence was collected from a female donor with Graves disease. Specimen: peripheral blood mononuclear cells (PBMCs), collected when the disease was refractory, from a patient treated with antithyroid drugs. CDR3 sequence: CASSESAAYEQYF. CDR3 sequence (DNA): TGTGCCAGCAGCGAGTCGGCGGCCTACGAGCAGTACTTC. Based on the CDR3 plus reference TRBV2 and TRBJ2-7, the full variable domain is EPEVTQTPSHQVTQMGQEVILRCVPISNHLYFYWYRQILGQKVEFLVSFYNNEISEKSEIFDDQFSVERPDGSNFTLKIRSTKLEDSAMYFCASSESAAYEQYFGPGTRLTVT.